This TCR beta chain stems from a study of T cell responses to AZD1222 COVID-19 vaccine. Germline CDR1 and CDR2: SGHRS and YFSETQ. The CDR3 extends over 12 residues, inclusive of both ends. The study's findings and limits: Elevations in Spike-specific TCR breadth and depth followed administration of two AZD1222 doses. The study sampled repertoires only after the peak T cell response. Reportedly, close to half of spike-specific TCRs are directed against unmutated variant regions.

Sequencing was performed with immunoSEQ multiplex PCR; in TCRdb, only in-frame clones are kept and a portion is missing. The sample includes 110,000 to 150,000 clones, more than 70% of them seen just once. Comment on this clone: The antigen remains unidentified. The limits of the CDR3 on the DNA are not certain, so only TCRdb's listed CDR3 is given.

This specimen consisted of peripheral blood, obtained on day 0 of AZD1222 vaccination. The chain uses TRBV5-1 and TRBJ1-2. This clonotype was sampled from an adult in good health. CDR3 sequence: CASSLVGEGSTF.